This TCR beta chain was captured in a study of blood T cells in healthy people across ages. Study-level points and caveats: The diversity estimates, figures obtained from one million T cells, were considered underestimates.

In the case of this clonotype: As yet, its antigen is unknown.

With a J-beta primer mix and a sample-barcoded 5' primer, a second PCR ran about 7 to 12 cycles. Researchers report that a template-switch adaptor with 12 random nucleotides tagged each cDNA molecule. MiXCR, run by TCRdb on the 5' RACE reads, gives a single entry per CDR3 protein. The table shows about 1.6 million distinct CDR3 sequences, with roughly 32% occurring only once. This clonotype was obtained from a woman in her thirties in good health. Source material: blood.

In nucleotides, the CDR3 is TGCAGTGCTGGAGTGCTAGCGGGGTACCAAGAGACCCAGTACTTC. Its translation is CSAGVLAGYQETQYF. The V gene is TRBV20-1, the J gene TRBJ2-5; TRBD2 agrees at 9 bases. This CDR3 contains 15 residues. J was trimmed by 0 bases and V by 5 bases; bases with no gene match: 7. Germline lookup yields CDR1 DFQATT and CDR2 SNEGSKA (reference sequence).